Following are 18 T cell receptor beta chains from one sample sequenced in a study of CD4+ T cells in melanoma (dated by TCRdb to the early 2020s). The library was generated by the immunoSEQ multiplex PCR assay. In TCRdb, the immuneACCESS table is reduced to in-frame sequences with V and J assigned. These tables do not hold every clone; where another copy was compared, an unresolved V gene accounts for under half, and the others remain unexplained. The sample data list about 9,900 clones, and around 63% of these were observed just once. The ten largest clones capture 15% to 20% of the sample. The source material was peripheral blood. The receptors here all came from a human donor with melanoma.

V gene TRBV9 combines with J gene TRBJ2-1; 10 bases fit TRBD2. Germline V gene sequence: CDR1 SGDLS, CDR2 YYNGEE. This CDR3 is 17 amino acids long. J was trimmed by 2 bases and V by 3 bases; bases with no gene match: 8. The CDR3 sequence is CASSEGAGLAAYNEQFF. CDR3 DNA sequence: TGTGCCAGCAGCGAAGGGGCCGGACTAGCGGCCTACAATGAGCAGTTCTTC.

Only a few counts were recorded for this clone. This chain uses TRBV9 with TRBJ1-2; 7 bases match TRBD1. V dropped 3 bases and J dropped 1; count of bases not matched to a gene: 6. This CDR3 spans 15 amino acids. CDR1 and CDR2 from the germline V gene are SGDLS and YYNGEE. The CDR3 loop reads CASSGYRGNNYGYTF. CDR3 coding DNA: TGTGCCAGCAGCGGTTACAGGGGAAATAACTATGGCTACACCTTC.

By share of the sample, this clone is medium-sized. The gene calls are TRBV9 and TRBJ2-5; TRBD2 matches 7 bases. Trimming removed 2 bases from V and 7 bases from J; junction bases left unmatched: 14. The CDR3 has 16 amino acids. Germline CDR1 SGDLS, CDR2 YYNGEE. CDR3 DNA: TGTGCCAGCAGCGTCGGCTCTGCGGGGGTCACGGCGACCCAGTACTTC. This sequence encodes CASSVGSAGVTATQYF.

This clone was counted between two and nine times. This chain links TRBV9 with TRBJ2-1; TRBD2 agrees at 9 bases. Germline V gene lookup returns CDR1 SGDLS and CDR2 YYNGEE. This CDR3 region has 20 residues. J gave up 5 bases and V 3 bases, and 21 bases lay outside the gene matches. CDR3 region: CASSDGVGGRGGFLNNEQFF. The DNA for the CDR3 is TGTGCCAGCAGCGATGGAGTTGGAGGGCGGGGGGGCTTTCTGAACAATGAGCAGTTCTTC.

This chain connects TRBV19 to TRBJ1-3, with 10 bases aligning to TRBD1. Per germline, CDR1 LNHDA and CDR2 SQIVND (reference sequence). CDR3 length: 16 amino acids. J lost 4 bases, V lost 6 bases, and 9 bases had no gene match. The CDR3 DNA sequence: TGTGCCAGTAGCGAACCGGGACAGGGGTCAGGAAACACCATATATTTT. This codes for CASSEPGQGSGNTIYF.

The chain couples TRBV5-1 to TRBJ1-1, with D possibly being TRBD1 (5 bases). CDR3 size: 13 residues. Germline V gene lookup returns CDR1 SGHRS and CDR2 YFSETQ. Trimming removed 4 bases from V and 11 bases from J, with 18 bases in between. In DNA form, the CDR3 reads TGCGCCAGCAGCAGGACGGACCTCAGGGACGCTTTCTTT. It codes for CASSRTDLRDAFF.

By share of the sample, this clone is medium-sized. The chain joins TRBV5-6 to TRBJ1-2; 7 positions match TRBD1. Germline-derived CDR1 and CDR2 are SGHDT and YYEEEE. Germline trimming cut 4 bases from V and 6 bases from J; bases unmatched to any gene: 15. The CDR3 has 16 residues. CDR3 coding DNA: TGTGCCAGCAGCCCGGGGACAGTTGAGGCCCGGGATGGCTACACCTTC. Encoded protein: CASSPGTVEARDGYTF.

The count of this clone is one. The chain links TRBV10-1 to TRBJ2-1, with TRBD2 matching 8 bases. V trimming: 5 bases; J trimming: 6 bases; junction bases outside the gene matches: 9. This CDR3 is built from 15 residues. CDR1 and CDR2 from the germline V gene are WNHNN and SYGVQD (reference sequence). CDR3 residues: CASSTGTRMGNEQFF. For the CDR3, the DNA is TGCGCCAGCAGTACCGGGACTAGGATGGGCAATGAGCAGTTCTTC.

The chain recombines TRBV2 with TRBJ1-1; tentatively, D is TRBD1 (5 bases). V lost 6 bases, J lost 2 bases, and 13 bases lay in between. This CDR3 region has 14 residues. Germline values: CDR1 SNHLY, CDR2 FYNNEI. The CDR3: CASSGTRGNTEAFF. CDR3 nucleotides: TGTGCCAGCAGCGGTACAAGGGGAAACACTGAAGCTTTCTTT.

This chain links TRBV27 with TRBJ2-5; D gene ambiguous. The CDR3 runs 14 residues. V lost 4 bases and J 1 base, leaving 10 bases between the germline ends. Germline values: CDR1 MNHEY, CDR2 SMNVEV (reference sequence). CDR3 bases: TGTGCCAGCAGTTCCAGACACCTCCAAGAGACCCAGTACTTC. This gives the protein CASSSRHLQETQYF.

The chain is built from TRBV7-6 and TRBJ2-1; a weak D match, TRBD1 (6 bases). V dropped 4 bases and J dropped 2 bases, with 12 bases sitting between them. CDR1 SGHVS and CDR2 FNYEAQ come from the germline V gene. This CDR3 has 15 residues. As DNA, the CDR3 is TGTGCCAGCAGCTCGGGACATTCCCCCTACAATGAGCAGTTCTTC. Encoded protein: CASSSGHSPYNEQFF.

This chain uses TRBV5-1 with TRBJ2-1; TRBD1 might be the D (5 bases). V was trimmed by 4 bases and J by 6 bases, leaving 14 bases between them. Germline loops: CDR1 SGHRS, CDR2 YFSETQ. CDR3 length equals 14 residues. The CDR3 nucleotides read TGCGCCAGCAGCAACCCAACCAGGGTCAATGAGCAGTTCTTC. As protein: CASSNPTRVNEQFF.

The V and J genes are TRBV6-5 and TRBJ2-2, with D unresolved. The CDR3 totals 13 residues. V lost 6 bases and J 4 bases, leaving 9 bases between the germline ends. CDR1 is MNHEY, CDR2 SVGAGI, per germline. The CDR3 bases are TGTGCCAGCAGCTCAGGACGCACCGGGGAGCTGTTTTTT. It is translated as CASSSGRTGELFF.

This chain links TRBV19 with TRBJ2-2, with 8 nucleotides matching TRBD1. CDR3 length: 15 amino acids. CDR1 and CDR2 (germline): LNHDA, SQIVND (reference sequence). Trimming took 10 bases from V and 6 from J; bases not matched to a gene: 13. The CDR3 sequence is CATRPRDRSAGELFF. CDR3 nucleotides: TGTGCCACAAGACCTCGGGACAGGTCGGCCGGGGAGCTGTTTTTT.

This chain connects TRBV7-6 to TRBJ1-1; TRBD1 matches at 10 bases. Trimming removed 5 bases from V and 3 bases from J; junction bases left unmatched: 12. The germline V gene has CDR1 SGHVS and CDR2 FNYEAQ. This CDR3 region has 17 residues. The CDR3 protein is CASSKTGGPLTDTEAFF. The CDR3 DNA sequence: TGTGCCAGCAGCAAGACAGGGGGCCCCCTTACGGACACTGAAGCTTTCTTT. Using reference TRBV7-6 and TRBJ1-1 for the parts outside the CDR3, the full variable domain is GAGVSQSPRYKVTKRGQDVALRCDPISGHVSLYWYRQALGQGPEFLTYFNYEAQQDKSGLPNDRFSAERPEGSISTLTIQRTEQRDSAMYRCASSKTGGPLTDTEAFFGQGTRLTVV.

V gene TRBV4-2 combines with J gene TRBJ2-1; the D is unclear. The ends were cut back, 2 bases at V and 0 bases at J, with 8 bases in the middle. This CDR3 is 15 amino acids long. CDR1 is LGHNA, CDR2 YNFKEQ, per germline. In DNA form, the CDR3 reads TGTGCCAGCAGCCAATCCAGGAGCTCCTACAATGAGCAGTTCTTC. Protein sequence: CASSQSRSSYNEQFF.

The V and J genes are TRBV15 and TRBJ1-2; 10 positions match TRBD1. The V gene end was trimmed by 4 bases and the J gene end by 5 bases; junction bases not matched to a gene: 7. The CDR3 extends over 15 amino acids. Germline V gene lookup returns CDR1 LNHNV and CDR2 YYDKDF (reference sequence). In DNA form, the CDR3 reads TGTGCCACCAGCACCGGGGACAGGGGCGGTTATGGCTACACCTTC. Residues: CATSTGDRGGYGYTF.

The chain joins TRBV6-6 to TRBJ2-6; D gene unclear. This CDR3 comprises 13 residues. Deletions cut 7 bases from V and 0 bases from J, with 4 bases between. Germline loops: CDR1 MNHNY, CDR2 SVGAGI (reference sequence). CDR3 loop: CASTPSGANVLTF. The CDR3 DNA reads TGTGCCAGCACCCCCTCTGGGGCCAACGTCCTGACTTTC.